This T cell receptor (beta chain) was identified during a study of cytomegalovirus exposure and HLA in healthy donors. It was with 60 Vbeta and 13 Jbeta primers that the PCR ran. Assay used: immunoSEQ multiplex PCR; TCRdb lists only in-frame clones, some missing. The data hold more than 95,000 clones, with 76% observed a single time. Points from the study as a whole: Analyzed later, association rates of TCRs varied across HLA loci, with DRB1 most and HLA-C fewest.

A remark on this clone: The antigen is unknown.

The germline V gene has CDR1 SGHDT and CDR2 YYEEEE. The CDR3 totals 12 residues. With 6 bases clipped from V and 13 bases from J, the junction kept 10 bases outside the gene matches. The specimen was PBMCs. This sequence originates from a woman aged 18-29 years in good health and CMV-seropositive. The chain couples TRBV5-6 to TRBJ2-3; TRBD1 matches at 8 bases. The CDR3 here is CASNLPGQGKYF. The CDR3 DNA reads TGTGCCAGCAACCTACCAGGACAGGGAAAGTATTTT.